One sample yielded the 19 T cell receptor beta chains listed below, sequenced in a study of blood T cell repertoires in COVID-19. The table came from immunoSEQ multiplex PCR; TCRdb's copy has only in-frame clones and leaves some out. Seen here are about 300,000 clones, more than 75% observed once, and the top ten hold around 4.6%. Sample: PBMCs or T cells enriched from blood (not recorded which). These receptors all come from a man aged 30 to 39 who had recovered from COVID-19.

The sample holds one count of this clone. This chain joins TRBV7-9 and TRBJ2-2; no reliable D call. Trimming took off 4 bases at V and 3 bases at J, with 9 bases between the two ends. CDR3 length: 14 amino acids. Germline assignment: CDR1 SEHNR and CDR2 FQNEAQ (reference sequence). The CDR3 DNA is TGTGCCAGCAGCTATCGTTCAGACACCGGGGAGCTGTTTTTT. Amino acids: CASSYRSDTGELFF. Full variable domain (rest looked up from reference TRBV7-9 and TRBJ2-2): DTGVSQNPRHKITKRGQNVTFRCDPISEHNRLYWYRQTLGQGPEFLTYFQNEAQLEKSRLLSDRFSAERPKGSFSTLEIQRTEQGDSAMYLCASSYRSDTGELFFGEGSRLTVL.

In this sample, this clone turned up a few times. The chain uses TRBV19 and TRBJ1-4; a weak D match, TRBD1 (6 bases). V was cut by 4 bases and J by 3 bases, with 15 bases left in between. CDR1 LNHDA and CDR2 SQIVND come from the germline V gene (reference sequence). CDR3 length equals 16 residues. DNA for the CDR3: TGTGCCAGTAGTACGGGCTGGACAGCCGCTAATGAAAAACTGTTTTTT. Encoded protein: CASSTGWTAANEKLFF.

The V gene is TRBV5-1, the J gene TRBJ2-1; the D is unclear. Per the germline V gene, CDR1 is SGHRS and CDR2 is YFSETQ. V lost 4 bases and J 10 bases, leaving 15 bases between the germline ends. The CDR3 has 13 residues. Here the CDR3 reads CASSPVRSAEQFF. The CDR3 DNA follows: TGCGCCAGCAGCCCCGTCCGAAGCGCCGAGCAGTTCTTC.

The gene calls are TRBV7-2 and TRBJ1-2; 7 nucleotides align to TRBD1. CDR1 is SGHTA, CDR2 FQGNSA, per germline. This CDR3 has 15 amino acids. V gave up 5 bases and J gave up 2 bases; unmatched junction bases: 8. The CDR3: CASSLRRTGNYGYTF. The CDR3 DNA reads TGTGCCAGCAGCCTCAGACGGACAGGAAACTATGGCTACACCTTC.

This clone was detected once. This chain joins TRBV14 and TRBJ2-1; 7 bases map to TRBD1. This CDR3 region has 17 residues. Looked up from germline, CDR1 is SGHDN and CDR2 is FVKESK. J was trimmed by 4 bases and V by 5 bases; bases with no gene match: 14. DNA for the CDR3: TGTGCCAGCAGCTTGAACAGGGGAAAGATAGTATACAATGAGCAGTTCTTC. Its translation is CASSLNRGKIVYNEQFF.

V is TRBV19 and J is TRBJ1-2; no reliable D call. The CDR3 length is 13 residues. Germline assignment: CDR1 LNHDA and CDR2 SQIVND (reference sequence). V was trimmed by 5 bases and J by 8 bases, leaving 15 bases between them. CDR3 loop: CASSPDSIRGYTF. The CDR3 DNA sequence: TGTGCCAGTAGTCCGGACTCAATACGGGGCTACACCTTC.

The CDR3 DNA reads TGCGCCAGCAGCTCGCCGAGCACTGAAGCTTTCTTT. As protein: CASSSPSTEAFF. The rearrangement uses TRBV5-1 and TRBJ1-1; no clear D gene. Trimming left V 3 bases short and J 4 bases short, with 7 bases between. The CDR3 covers 12 residues. Germline CDR1 and CDR2: SGHRS and YFSETQ.

J is TRBJ1-6 and V is TRBV7-8; D is uncertain. The CDR3 has 15 residues. Trimming shortened V by 1 base and J by 8 bases, and 12 bases separated the two germline ends. The V gene's germline CDR1 is SGHVS and CDR2 FQNEAQ. The CDR3 here is CASSLEEIRYSPLHF. CDR3 coding DNA: TGTGCCAGCAGCTTAGAGGAGATACGGTATTCACCCCTCCACTTT.

The genes are TRBV28 and TRBJ1-4; weak D call: TRBD1 (5 bases). V gave up 7 bases and J gave up 4 bases, with 10 bases separating them. CDR1 is MDHEN and CDR2 is SYDVKM in the germline V gene. This CDR3 region has 13 residues. The CDR3: CASIRGNNEKLFF. The CDR3 DNA sequence: TGTGCCAGCATAAGGGGAAATAATGAAAAACTGTTTTTT.

The chain couples TRBV7-6 to TRBJ2-1; the D gene is possibly TRBD2 (5 bases). The CDR3 sequence is 12 residues long. The germline CDR1 and CDR2 sequences are SGHVS and FNYEAQ. Trimming removed 4 bases from V and 9 bases from J, with 10 bases in between. CDR3 in DNA: TGTGCCAGCAGCTACATCGGGGTTGAGCAGTTCTTC. Translated, it gives CASSYIGVEQFF.

The chain joins TRBV5-6 to TRBJ2-3, with TRBD2 matching 10 bases. CDR3 length: 17 amino acids. Germline V CDR1 and CDR2: SGHDT, YYEEEE. The V gene end was trimmed by 3 bases and the J gene end by 4 bases; junction bases not matched to a gene: 11. The CDR3 sequence is CASSSTSGTSVPDTQYF. The CDR3 DNA sequence: TGTGCCAGCAGCTCCACTTCCGGGACTAGCGTACCAGATACGCAGTATTTT.

The rearrangement joins TRBV28 to TRBJ1-2; TRBD1 is a possible D gene (6 bases). Trimming took 3 bases from V and 8 from J, leaving 10 bases between them. The CDR3 runs 12 residues. CDR1 and CDR2 (germline): MDHEN, SYDVKM. The CDR3 coding sequence is TGTGCCAGCAGTTTGGGTGGGGGCGGCTACACCTTC. This translates into CASSLGGGGYTF.

The V and J genes are TRBV6-5 and TRBJ1-6, with unresolved D. Germline values: CDR1 MNHEY, CDR2 SVGAGI. Trimming shortened V by 8 bases and J by 6 bases, and 8 bases separated the two germline ends. This CDR3 is built from 12 residues. CDR3: CASGGINSPLHF. The CDR3 DNA reads TGTGCCAGCGGAGGGATTAATTCACCCCTCCACTTT.

The V call is TRBV30, the J call TRBJ2-7; perhaps TRBD1 as D (5 bases). The germline CDR1 and CDR2 sequences are GTSNPN and SVGIG (reference sequence). V dropped 2 bases and J dropped 4 bases, with 12 bases sitting between them. The CDR3 contains 13 residues. CDR3 sequence: CAWSPGQAYEQYF. The CDR3 DNA sequence: TGTGCCTGGAGTCCAGGGCAAGCTTACGAGCAGTACTTC.

To note about this clone: This may be a read error: a much more frequent sequence differs by one nucleotide. The sample carries other DNA sequences with the same CDR3. For the CDR3, the DNA is TGTGCCAGTAGTGACTCGAGGTCAAGTCAGCCCCAGCATTTT. This encodes CASSDSRSSQPQHF. The chain joins TRBV6-4 to TRBJ1-5; D is uncertain. CDR3 length: 14 amino acids. Per the germline V gene, CDR1 is MRHNA and CDR2 is SNTAGT.

The chain combines TRBV10-3 with TRBJ1-5, with D hard to call. Trimming took off 8 bases at V and 0 bases at J, with 8 bases between the two ends. Germline V gene lookup returns CDR1 ENHRY and CDR2 SYGVKD. This CDR3 contains 13 residues. The CDR3: CAILSRSNQPQHF. The CDR3 DNA sequence: TGTGCCATCCTTTCGCGTAGCAATCAGCCCCAGCATTTT.

The chain has TRBV19 and TRBJ2-1; TRBD2 aligns across 10 bases. J lost 4 bases, V lost 5 bases, and 2 bases had no gene match. Germline assignment: CDR1 LNHDA and CDR2 SQIVND (reference sequence). This CDR3 is 14 amino acids long. CDR3 sequence (DNA): TGTGCCAGTAGTCGGACTAGCGGTTACAATGAGCAGTTCTTC. Its protein product is CASSRTSGYNEQFF.

This clone was seen only once. V and J are TRBV6-5 and TRBJ1-1, with D unresolved. This CDR3 region has 14 residues. V was clipped by 2 bases and J by 4 bases, with 11 bases between them. Germline values: CDR1 MNHEY, CDR2 SVGAGI. The CDR3 region is CASSYNEGLTEAFF. For the CDR3, the DNA is TGTGCCAGCAGTTACAACGAGGGTCTCACTGAAGCTTTCTTT.

This clone was detected once. J is TRBJ1-4 and V is TRBV6-2 or TRBV6-3; the D is unclear. There are 18 residues in the CDR3. Trimming took off 0 bases at V and 7 bases at J, with 21 bases between the two ends. The germline V gene encodes CDR1 MNHEY and CDR2 SVGEGT. DNA for the CDR3: TGTGCCAGCAGTTACTCGATTTCCTCGTGGCAGGTTCGTGAAAAACTGTTTTTT. Translated, it gives CASSYSISSWQVREKLFF.